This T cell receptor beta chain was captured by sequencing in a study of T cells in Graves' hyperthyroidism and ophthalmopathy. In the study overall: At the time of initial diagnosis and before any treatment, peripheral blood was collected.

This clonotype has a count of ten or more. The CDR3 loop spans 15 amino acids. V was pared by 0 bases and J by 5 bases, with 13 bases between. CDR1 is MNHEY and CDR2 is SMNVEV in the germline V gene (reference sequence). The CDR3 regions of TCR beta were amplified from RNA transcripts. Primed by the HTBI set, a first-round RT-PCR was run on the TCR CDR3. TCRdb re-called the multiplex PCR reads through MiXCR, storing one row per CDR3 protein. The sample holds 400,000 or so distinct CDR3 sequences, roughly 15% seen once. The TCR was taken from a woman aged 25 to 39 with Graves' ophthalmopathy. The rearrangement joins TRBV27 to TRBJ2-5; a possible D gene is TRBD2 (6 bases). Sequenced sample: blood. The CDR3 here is CASSLSRGDSETQYF. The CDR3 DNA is TGTGCCAGCAGTTTATCTAGAGGGGACTCGGAGACCCAGTACTTC.